This paragraph reports one T cell receptor (beta chain). Antigen: not known. Most PBMC samples had 480 ng input DNA in six replicates. The method was immunoSEQ multiplex PCR; TCRdb's version includes in-frame clones alone and lacks a portion of them. This sample has some 66,000 clones, with around 80% found just once. These data belong to a study of neoadjuvant anti-PD-1 for oral cavity cancer. Study at large: Non-progressing patients received a fourth nivolumab dose near day 43, then surgery on days 50-56. General study findings and limits: PBMC Gini-index clonality exceeded responders' in non-responders post-nivolumab.

From germline, CDR1 is ENHRY and CDR2 SYGVKD. This CDR3 is built from 13 residues. This clonotype originated in a person aged 35 to 85 with oral cavity squamous cell carcinoma. This chain links TRBV10-3 with TRBJ2-7; D may correspond to TRBD1 or TRBD2 (7 bases each). Here the sequenced sample was PBMCs, taken before nivolumab (anti-PD-1) treatment. In nucleotides, the CDR3 is TGTGTCACCGCCGGCTCAGGGGGGGAGGAGCAGTACTTC. This gives the protein CVTAGSGGEEQYF.